A selection of T cell receptor beta chains follows, all from one sample in a study of beta chain features in type 1 diabetes. Some clones are missing from TCRdb's copy, which holds only in-frame ones; the method was immunoSEQ multiplex PCR. The sample lists about 59,000 clones, around three fifths occurring once. The specimen sequenced was Tregs from blood. The receptors were sampled from a woman aged 18-35 years in good health. CDR3s include the opening cysteine and the closing phenylalanine or tryptophan. A D gene is named only where the DNA matches it firmly. Expanded clones are given a class, and other clones once, few, many or no size at all.

abundance: NA
j_gene: TRBJ2-1
len: 13
v_gene: TRBV5-8
d_gene: TRBD1
CDR3aa: CASSQGALGEQFF
CDR3nt: TGTGCCAGCTCACAGGGGGCGCTCGGTGAGCAGTTCTTC

abundance: NA
j_gene: TRBJ2-6
len: 16
v_gene: TRBV5-6
d_gene: TRBD2
CDR3aa: CASSSPGRVGANVLTF
CDR3nt: TGTGCCAGCAGCTCTCCAGGGAGGGTTGGGGCCAACGTCCTGACTTTC

abundance: NA
j_gene: TRBJ2-7
len: 18
v_gene: TRBV27
d_gene: TRBD2
CDR3aa: CASSLFGGLAGTIYEQYF
CDR3nt: TGTGCCAGCAGTTTATTCGGGGGACTAGCGGGTACCATCTACGAGCAGTACTTC

abundance: NA
j_gene: TRBJ2-1
len: 14
v_gene: TRBV5-1
d_gene: NA
CDR3aa: CASQVPGSYNEQFF
CDR3nt: TGCGCCAGCCAGGTTCCGGGGTCCTACAATGAGCAGTTCTTC

abundance: NA
j_gene: TRBJ2-7
len: 17
v_gene: TRBV18
d_gene: TRBD2
CDR3aa: CASSAGTSGIIPYEQYF
CDR3nt: TGTGCCAGCTCAGCCGGGACTAGCGGGATCATACCCTACGAGCAGTACTTC

abundance: NA
j_gene: TRBJ2-7
len: 15
v_gene: TRBV6-5
d_gene: TRBD1
CDR3aa: CASSSHGTASYEQYF
CDR3nt: TGTGCCAGCAGTTCACACGGGACAGCCTCCTACGAGCAGTACTTC

abundance: NA
j_gene: TRBJ2-6
len: 19
v_gene: TRBV5-1
d_gene: TRBD1
CDR3aa: CASSSEGQRLFSGANVLTF
CDR3nt: TGCGCCAGCAGCTCCGAGGGACAGCGTTTATTCTCTGGGGCCAACGTCCTGACTTTC

abundance: NA
j_gene: TRBJ2-5
len: 13
v_gene: TRBV4-3
d_gene: NA
CDR3aa: CASSQEAWETQYF
CDR3nt: TGCGCCAGCAGCCAAGAGGCCTGGGAGACCCAGTACTTC

abundance: few
j_gene: TRBJ2-6
len: 18
v_gene: TRBV19
d_gene: NA
CDR3aa: CASTGVGTASSGANVLTF
CDR3nt: TGTGCCAGTACCGGAGTTGGGACTGCGAGCTCTGGGGCCAACGTCCTGACTTTC

abundance: NA
j_gene: TRBJ2-7
len: 13
v_gene: TRBV6-6
d_gene: TRBD1
CDR3aa: CASSARQGYEQYF
CDR3nt: TGTGCCAGCAGTGCGCGACAGGGCTACGAGCAGTACTTC

abundance: NA
j_gene: TRBJ2-5
len: 14
v_gene: TRBV27
d_gene: NA
CDR3aa: CASSPLAVQETQYF
CDR3nt: TGTGCCAGCAGTCCATTAGCGGTCCAAGAGACCCAGTACTTC

abundance: few
j_gene: TRBJ2-1
len: 17
v_gene: TRBV18
d_gene: TRBD2
CDR3aa: CASSPLRVAGVTSEQFF
CDR3nt: TGTGCCAGCTCACCCTTACGGGTAGCGGGAGTAACAAGTGAGCAGTTCTTC

abundance: few
j_gene: TRBJ2-2
len: 16
v_gene: TRBV6-5
d_gene: NA
CDR3aa: CASSYLGNPLTGELFF
CDR3nt: TGTGCCAGCAGTTATTTGGGCAACCCCCTCACCGGGGAGCTGTTTTTT

abundance: NA
j_gene: TRBJ1-2
len: 15
v_gene: TRBV11-2
d_gene: TRBD1
CDR3aa: CASSPLTGGVYGYTF
CDR3nt: TGTGCCAGCAGCCCCTTGACAGGGGGCGTCTATGGCTACACCTTC

abundance: few
j_gene: TRBJ2-1
len: 15
v_gene: TRBV7-9
d_gene: TRBD2
CDR3aa: CASSFGTSGYNEQFF
CDR3nt: TGTGCCAGCAGTTTCGGGACTAGCGGTTACAATGAGCAGTTCTTC

abundance: NA
j_gene: TRBJ2-1
len: 11
v_gene: TRBV5-1
d_gene: NA
CDR3aa: CASSAGGEQFF
CDR3nt: TGCGCCAGCAGCGCTGGAGGGGAGCAGTTCTTC

abundance: once
j_gene: TRBJ1-2
len: 13
v_gene: TRBV11-2
d_gene: TRBD1
CDR3aa: CASSLETGSGYTF
CDR3nt: TGTGCCAGCAGCTTAGAGACAGGGAGCGGCTACACCTTC

abundance: few
j_gene: TRBJ2-1
len: 11
v_gene: TRBV19
d_gene: NA
CDR3aa: CASSRGPEQFF
CDR3nt: TGTGCCAGTAGCAGGGGACCTGAGCAGTTCTTC

abundance: NA
j_gene: TRBJ1-1
len: 14
v_gene: TRBV2
d_gene: NA
CDR3aa: CASRIIQGNTEAFF
CDR3nt: TGTGCCAGCAGAATTATCCAGGGGAACACTGAAGCTTTCTTT

abundance: NA
j_gene: TRBJ2-3
len: 13
v_gene: TRBV19
d_gene: NA
CDR3aa: CASSITRTDTQYF
CDR3nt: TGTGCCAGTAGTATTACTCGCACAGATACGCAGTATTTT

abundance: once
j_gene: TRBJ2-2
len: 14
v_gene: TRBV7-3
d_gene: NA
CDR3aa: CASSFKPGAGELFF
CDR3nt: TGTGCCAGCAGCTTCAAGCCAGGGGCCGGGGAGCTGTTTTTT

abundance: NA
j_gene: TRBJ2-5
len: 15
v_gene: TRBV5-1
d_gene: NA
CDR3aa: CASSLAGQKSGTQYF
CDR3nt: TGCGCCAGCAGCTTGGCAGGACAGAAGTCGGGGACCCAGTACTTC

abundance: few
j_gene: TRBJ1-1
len: 13
v_gene: TRBV10-3
d_gene: NA
CDR3aa: CAISDRMNTEAFF
CDR3nt: TGTGCCATCAGTGACCGTATGAACACTGAAGCTTTCTTT

abundance: NA
j_gene: TRBJ2-7
len: 17
v_gene: TRBV7-9
d_gene: TRBD2
CDR3aa: CASSGGTSGGISYEQYF
CDR3nt: TGTGCCAGCAGCGGCGGGACTAGCGGGGGGATCTCCTACGAGCAGTACTTC

abundance: medium-sized
j_gene: TRBJ2-7
len: 17
v_gene: TRBV7-2
d_gene: TRBD2
CDR3aa: CASSSREGSGGAYEQYF
CDR3nt: TGTGCCAGCAGCTCCCGGGAGGGGAGCGGGGGGGCCTACGAGCAGTACTTC

abundance: few
j_gene: TRBJ2-7
len: 14
v_gene: TRBV29-1
d_gene: TRBD2
CDR3aa: CSVVVRTSSYEQYF
CDR3nt: TGCAGCGTTGTGGTAAGGACTAGCTCCTACGAGCAGTACTTC

abundance: NA
j_gene: TRBJ2-1
len: 14
v_gene: TRBV2
d_gene: TRBD2
CDR3aa: CASSASGRARGQFF
CDR3nt: TGTGCCAGCAGTGCGAGCGGGAGGGCCAGAGGGCAGTTCTTC